One and the same sample provided the 23 T cell receptor beta chains below, sequenced in a study of vaccination and CD4 T cells after COVID-19. Documented treatment: approximately 11-day PBMC culture with coronavirus spike peptide pools or control peptides (ViraFEST assay). No antigen has been assigned to these receptors. Sequenced with the Oncomine TCR Beta short-read assay was DNA taken from cultured CD4+ T cells. TCRdb analysed the PCR reads with MiXCR anew, one entry per CDR3 protein. The sample contains 8,500 to 10,000 distinct CDR3 sequences, about three fifths of which appear only once. Sequencing input: CD4+ T cells from blood, cultured in vitro. The receptor source for this set is a human donor who had recovered from COVID-19.

V is TRBV6-1 and J is TRBJ1-2; the match to TRBD1 covers 7 bases. V lost 5 bases to trimming and J lost 3 bases; unmatched junction nucleotides: 9. The CDR3 loop spans 15 amino acids. The germline CDR1 and CDR2 sequences are MNHNS and SASEGT. CDR3 region: CASSRTGARHYGYTF. The DNA for the CDR3 is TGTGCCAGCAGTCGGACAGGAGCTCGCCACTATGGCTACACCTTC.

This clonotype was recorded once. This sequence joins TRBV20-1 and TRBJ1-2; D may be TRBD1 (5 bases). The germline gives CDR1 DFQATT, CDR2 SNEGSKA (reference sequence). The CDR3 totals 13 residues. The V gene lost 0 bases and the J gene lost 8 bases, with 13 bases spanning the gap. CDR3 sequence (DNA): TGCAGTGCTAGAGACCTTAAGACAGACGGCTACACCTTC. Protein product: CSARDLKTDGYTF.

This clonotype was found a few times. CDR3 loop: CSASAYRGTNTEAFF. In DNA form, the CDR3 reads TGCAGTGCTAGTGCATACAGGGGTACGAACACTGAAGCTTTCTTT. The chain links TRBV20-1 to TRBJ1-1, with 7 bases identical to TRBD1. Germline CDR1 DFQATT, CDR2 SNEGSKA (reference sequence). The CDR3 is 15 residues long. The V and J ends lost 3 bases and 1 base, in that order; junction bases with no gene match: 8.

This clonotype was counted a few times. The V gene is TRBV7-2, the J gene TRBJ1-2, with unresolved D. CDR3 length: 14 amino acids. Germline assignment: CDR1 SGHTA and CDR2 FQGNSA. Trimming removed 5 bases at V and 4 bases at J, with 14 bases between. CDR3 bases: TGTGCCAGCAGCCCCGATTCCGCGTCCTATGGCTACACCTTC. Translated: CASSPDSASYGYTF.

This clonotype appeared a few times. The J gene is TRBJ1-2, the V gene TRBV2; 7 nucleotides align to TRBD1. The CDR3 covers 13 residues. Unmatched junction bases numbered 5, after V lost 6 bases and J lost 4 bases. Germline CDR1 is SNHLY and CDR2 is FYNNEI. In DNA form, the CDR3 reads TGTGCCAGCAGGGGACAGAATCTCTATGGCTACACCTTC. Translating it yields CASRGQNLYGYTF.

The rearrangement uses TRBV6-2 or TRBV6-3 and TRBJ1-5, with D maybe TRBD1 (5 bases). Germline CDR1 is MNHEY and CDR2 is SVGEGT. The CDR3 extends over 14 amino acids. V was clipped by 7 bases and J by 0 bases, with 10 bases between them. The chain's CDR3 is CASKKDNSNQPQHF. The DNA of the CDR3 is TGTGCCAGCAAAAAGGACAATAGCAATCAGCCCCAGCATTTT.

The chain couples TRBV21-1 to TRBJ1-2; the table calls TRBD1, which could not be checked here. TRBV21-1 is deemed a pseudogene. CDR3 length: 16 residues. The CDR3 coding sequence is TGTGCCAGCAGCGCTCCCGCTGACAGGGGGAAAGGTGGCTACACCTTC. Translation gives CASSAPADRGKGGYTF.

The V gene is TRBV20-1, the J gene TRBJ2-2; 7 nucleotides agree with TRBD2. In germline, CDR1 is DFQATT, CDR2 SNEGSKA (reference sequence). CDR3 size: 16 residues. The V gene end was trimmed by 8 bases and the J gene end by 5 bases; junction bases not matched to a gene: 17. The CDR3, as DNA: TGCAGTACTCGGATGGGGGGAGGGGCGTTAACCGGGGAGCTGTTTTTT. Protein: CSTRMGGGALTGELFF.

The chain employs TRBV6-1 and TRBJ1-5, with unresolved D. V lost 11 bases and J lost 3, with 14 bases in between. Germline V gene sequence: CDR1 MNHNS, CDR2 SASEGT. The CDR3 is 13 amino acids. The CDR3 DNA sequence: TGTGCCTTCCAGTGGGGAGTCAATCAGCCCCAGCATTTT. Amino acid sequence: CAFQWGVNQPQHF.

This clonotype was seen more than once but under ten times. The rearrangement links TRBV20-1 to TRBJ1-1; D might be TRBD1 (5 bases). The germline CDR1 and CDR2 sequences are DFQATT and SNEGSKA (reference sequence). Trimming took 5 bases from V and 2 from J, leaving 12 bases between them. The CDR3 extends over 13 amino acids. CDR3 coding DNA: TGCAGTGCTTTTACAGGTGCCAACACTGAAGCTTTCTTT. This sequence encodes CSAFTGANTEAFF.

The V and J genes are TRBV27 and TRBJ2-7; no reliable D call. CDR3 length: 13 residues. Between the trimmed V and J ends, which lost 8 bases and 7 bases, there was a span of 18 bases. Germline V gives CDR1 MNHEY, CDR2 SMNVEV (reference sequence). The chain's CDR3 is CASQSRLRGEQYF. In DNA form, the CDR3 reads TGTGCCAGCCAGTCTAGGCTCCGAGGTGAGCAGTACTTC.

The chain combines TRBV6-1 with TRBJ1-2; unclear D gene. Trimming shortened V by 10 bases and J by 0 bases, and 18 bases separated the two germline ends. Germline CDR1 MNHNS, CDR2 SASEGT. The CDR3 totals 15 residues. The CDR3 DNA reads TGTGCCACTACGGCTAAGGCTCTAGCTAACTATGGCTACACCTTC. This encodes CATTAKALANYGYTF.

The V and J genes are TRBV6-5 and TRBJ2-3; 8 bases agree with TRBD1. The CDR3 sequence is 16 residues long. Germline V gene data show CDR1 as MNHEY and CDR2 as SVGAGI. V was pared by 0 bases and J by 3 bases, with 5 bases of the junction left unmatched. The CDR3 nucleotides read TGTGCCAGCAGTTACTCGACAGGGGTGGGGACAGATACGCAGTATTTT. Protein product: CASSYSTGVGTDTQYF.

As concerns this clonotype: A read error may produce the germline difference seen at one junction end. The CDR3 is CASREGHYNSPLHF. The CDR3 bases are TGTGCCAGCAGGGAAGGACATTATAATTCACCCCTCCACTTT. This sequence joins TRBV6-1 and TRBJ1-6; D possibly corresponds to TRBD1 (5 bases). Germline V lookup: CDR1 MNHNS, CDR2 SASEGT. CDR3 length: 14 amino acids.

This clonotype was counted only a few times. The chain joins TRBV6-2 or TRBV6-3 to TRBJ1-1; a possible D gene is TRBD1 (6 bases). Germline V CDR1 and CDR2: MNHEY, SVGEGT. V was trimmed by 4 bases and J by 6 bases, leaving 12 bases between them. The CDR3 length is 13 residues. CDR3 sequence (DNA): TGTGCCAGCAGTTCAAGGGGGATCGCTGAAGCTTTCTTT. Its translation is CASSSRGIAEAFF.

This chain connects TRBV7-3 to TRBJ2-1; D might be TRBD2 (5 bases). CDR1 is SGHTA and CDR2 is FQGTGA in the germline V gene. V was cut by 4 bases and J by 5 bases, with 18 bases left in between. The CDR3 sequence is 16 residues long. The CDR3 loop reads CASSSNIGLQDNEQFF. CDR3 nucleotides: TGTGCCAGCAGCTCTAATATAGGACTGCAAGACAATGAGCAGTTCTTC.

V is TRBV28 and J is TRBJ1-2; D gene unclear. V gave up 2 bases and J gave up 8 bases, with 9 bases separating them. This CDR3 comprises 12 residues. The germline gives CDR1 MDHEN, CDR2 SYDVKM. The CDR3 bases are TGTGCCAGCAGTTTACGTCAGTTGGGCTACACCTTC. Residues: CASSLRQLGYTF.

This rearrangement joins TRBV7-2 to TRBJ1-2; unclear D gene. Trimming stripped 4 bases from V and 2 bases from J, with 8 bases between. CDR3 size: 13 residues. CDR1 and CDR2 (germline): SGHTA, FQGNSA. In nucleotides, the CDR3 is TGTGCCAGCAGCTCCCTTCCCAACTATGGCTACACCTTC. Amino acids: CASSSLPNYGYTF.

This clonotype turned up a few times. The chain joins TRBV19 to TRBJ2-3; D gene uncertain. The V gene's germline CDR1 is LNHDA and CDR2 SQIVND (reference sequence). This CDR3 spans 12 amino acids. Trimming left V 3 bases short and J 6 bases short, with 7 bases between. The CDR3 sequence: CASSIVPDTQYF. For the CDR3, the DNA is TGTGCCAGTAGTATTGTTCCGGATACGCAGTATTTT.

The chain joins TRBV6-1 to TRBJ1-2; D not certain. V was clipped by 5 bases and J by 6 bases, with 10 bases between them. This CDR3 is built from 12 residues. Germline CDR1 and CDR2: MNHNS and SASEGT. The CDR3 region is CASSPREDGYTF. In DNA, the CDR3 is TGTGCCAGCAGTCCCCGAGAGGATGGCTACACCTTC.

This clonotype appeared a few times. CDR3 amino acids: CASSEYWGEQYF. The CDR3 bases are TGTGCCAGCAGTGAATATTGGGGCGAGCAGTACTTC. The chain uses TRBV6-1 and TRBJ2-7; D is uncertain. The germline V gene encodes CDR1 MNHNS and CDR2 SASEGT. CDR3 size: 12 residues. Trimming took 2 bases from V and 6 from J, leaving 8 bases between them.

The chain has TRBV20-1 and TRBJ2-3; tentative D call: TRBD2 (7 bases). CDR1 and CDR2 (germline): DFQATT, SNEGSKA (reference sequence). The CDR3 has 14 residues. The germline V and J ends were trimmed by 6 bases and 2 bases, with 15 bases remaining between them. DNA of the CDR3: TGCAGTGCCCTACCGGGGGGCAACACAGATACGCAGTATTTT. It is translated as CSALPGGNTDTQYF.

The genes are TRBV6-1 and TRBJ1-5; maybe TRBD1 (5 bases). This CDR3 is 13 amino acids long. CDR1 MNHNS and CDR2 SASEGT come from the germline V gene. The ends were cut back, 4 bases at V and 2 bases at J, with 6 bases in the middle. The CDR3 DNA reads TGTGCCAGCAGTGGGACACGCAATCAGCCCCAGCATTTT. Amino acid sequence: CASSGTRNQPQHF.